The 7 T cell receptor beta chains below were found in one sample sequenced in a study of PD-1 blockade in classical Hodgkin lymphoma (dated by TCRdb to the early 2020s). The library was generated by the immunoSEQ multiplex PCR assay. The table comes from immuneACCESS by way of TCRdb, which keeps in-frame sequences with V and J called. Part of the clones is missing from these tables; in studies checked, under half for an unresolved V gene and the rest for unknown reasons. The sample data list 90,000 to 100,000 clones, and around nine tenths of these were observed just once. The ten largest clones add up to less than 3% of the sample. Taken with the paper, the label for time point translates to: cycle 1 day 1 (C1D1), immediately before nivolumab initiation. All trial patients had relapsed after autologous stem cell transplantation, with cohorts A, B and C differing in prior brentuximab vedotin exposure.

Sequencing used peripheral blood mononuclear cells (PBMCs), obtained at baseline. The receptors come from a human donor with classical Hodgkin lymphoma.

This clone has only one observation. This chain connects TRBV30 to TRBJ2-7, with D tentatively TRBD1 (6 bases). The CDR3 contains 14 residues. CDR1 GTSNPN and CDR2 SVGIG come from the germline V gene (reference sequence). The V end lost 0 bases, the J end lost 3 bases, and 12 bases lay between the germline ends. The CDR3 spells CAWSVRGRGYEQYF. The CDR3 DNA reads as TGTGCCTGGAGTGTAAGGGGGAGAGGCTACGAGCAGTACTTC.

The chain has TRBV7-2 and TRBJ2-5; 11 positions agree with TRBD2. CDR1 is SGHTA and CDR2 is FQGNSA in the germline V gene. Losses at the gene ends were 2 bases for V and 4 bases for J; bases not matched to a gene: 6. CDR3 length: 16 amino acids. CDR3 nucleotide sequence: TGTGCCAGCAGCTTATTACTAGCGGGAGAAGCAGAGACCCAGTACTTC. It codes for CASSLLLAGEAETQYF. The entire variable domain, with the rest obtained from reference TRBV7-2 and TRBJ2-5, is as follows: GAGVSQSPSNKVTEKGKDVELRCDPISGHTALYWYRQSLGQGLEFLIYFQGNSAPDKSGLPSDRFSAERTGGSVSTLTIQRTQQEDSAVYLCASSLLLAGEAETQYFGPGTRLLVL.

The rearrangement uses TRBV2 and TRBJ2-6; weak D call: TRBD2 (5 bases). The CDR3 has 16 residues. V was clipped by 4 bases and J by 1 base, with 11 bases between them. Germline CDR1 SNHLY, CDR2 FYNNEI. This chain's CDR3 is CASSAGSGSGANVLTF. CDR3 DNA sequence: TGTGCCAGCAGTGCGGGAAGTGGGTCTGGGGCCAACGTCCTGACTTTC.

The rearrangement links TRBV30 to TRBJ2-1; D uncertain. Trimming left V 8 bases short and J 0 bases short, with 11 bases between. There are 13 residues in the CDR3. Germline CDR1 and CDR2: GTSNPN and SVGIG (reference sequence). In DNA form, the CDR3 reads TGTGCCCGCGGTACGGACTCCTACAATGAGCAGTTCTTC. Translation: CARGTDSYNEQFF.

The rearrangement joins TRBV23-1 to TRBJ2-7; the match to TRBD1 covers 12 bases. TRBV23-1 is assigned to the ORF class and has an uncertain function. After removal of 2 bases from V and 6 bases from J, the junction contained 11 bases not matched to a gene. The CDR3 spans 17 residues. The CDR3 bases are TGCGCCAGCAGTCAACCGGTTCGGGACAGGGGGCAGGTCGAGCAGTACTTC. Translated: CASSQPVRDRGQVEQYF.

The sample holds one count of this clone. The chain is built from TRBV19 and TRBJ1-2, with D possibly matching TRBD1 (6 bases). In germline, CDR1 is LNHDA, CDR2 SQIVND (reference sequence). Between the trimmed V and J ends, which lost 5 bases and 0 bases, there was a span of 19 bases. The CDR3 sequence is 17 residues long. CDR3 DNA sequence: TGTGCCAGTAGTTCGGGGGCTCCCCTCTCCGCTAACTATGGCTACACCTTC. Its protein is CASSSGAPLSANYGYTF.

V is TRBV30 and J is TRBJ1-1; 12 bases line up with TRBD1. Germline values: CDR1 GTSNPN, CDR2 SVGIG (reference sequence). The CDR3 consists of 15 residues. Trimming at V came to 0 bases and at J to 11 bases, leaving 10 bases not matched to a gene. CDR3 sequence (DNA): TGTGCCTGGAGTGTAGTGGGGACAGGGGGCGCGGGGGCTTTCTTT. Protein product: CAWSVVGTGGAGAFF.